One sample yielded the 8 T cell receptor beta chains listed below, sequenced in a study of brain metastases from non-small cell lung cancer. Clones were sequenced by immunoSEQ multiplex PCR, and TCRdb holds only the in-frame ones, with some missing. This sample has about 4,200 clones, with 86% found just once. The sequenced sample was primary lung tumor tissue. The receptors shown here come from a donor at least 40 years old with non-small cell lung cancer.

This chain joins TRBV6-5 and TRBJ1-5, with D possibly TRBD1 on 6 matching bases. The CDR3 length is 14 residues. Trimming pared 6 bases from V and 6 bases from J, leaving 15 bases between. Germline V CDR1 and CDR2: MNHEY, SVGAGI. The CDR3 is CASRADRLGQPQHF. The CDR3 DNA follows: TGTGCCAGCAGAGCCGACAGGCTGGGTCAGCCCCAGCATTTT.

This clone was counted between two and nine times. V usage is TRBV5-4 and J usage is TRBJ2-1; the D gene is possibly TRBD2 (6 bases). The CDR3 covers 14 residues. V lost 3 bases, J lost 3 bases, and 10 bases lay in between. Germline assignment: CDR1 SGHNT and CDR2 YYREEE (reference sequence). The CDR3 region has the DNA TGTGCCAGCAGCTCCGTAGCGGACTACAATGAGCAGTTCTTC. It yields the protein CASSSVADYNEQFF.

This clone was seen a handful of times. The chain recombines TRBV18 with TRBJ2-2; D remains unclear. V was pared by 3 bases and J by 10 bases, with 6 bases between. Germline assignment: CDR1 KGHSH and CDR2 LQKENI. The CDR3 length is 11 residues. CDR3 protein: CASSPREELFF. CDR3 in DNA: TGTGCCAGCTCACCGCGCGAGGAGCTGTTTTTT.

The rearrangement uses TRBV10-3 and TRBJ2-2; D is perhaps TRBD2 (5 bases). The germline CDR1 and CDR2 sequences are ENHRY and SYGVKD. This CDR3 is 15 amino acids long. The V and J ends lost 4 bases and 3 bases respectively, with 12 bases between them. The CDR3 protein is CAISVEVGDTGELFF. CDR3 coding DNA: TGTGCCATCAGTGTCGAGGTGGGAGACACCGGGGAGCTGTTTTTT.

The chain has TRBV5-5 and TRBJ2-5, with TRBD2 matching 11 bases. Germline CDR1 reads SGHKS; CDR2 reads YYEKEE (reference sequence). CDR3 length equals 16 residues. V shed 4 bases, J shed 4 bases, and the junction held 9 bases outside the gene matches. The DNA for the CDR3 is TGTGCCAGCAGCCCTTTAGCGGGAGGGTTGGGAGAGACCCAGTACTTC. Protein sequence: CASSPLAGGLGETQYF.

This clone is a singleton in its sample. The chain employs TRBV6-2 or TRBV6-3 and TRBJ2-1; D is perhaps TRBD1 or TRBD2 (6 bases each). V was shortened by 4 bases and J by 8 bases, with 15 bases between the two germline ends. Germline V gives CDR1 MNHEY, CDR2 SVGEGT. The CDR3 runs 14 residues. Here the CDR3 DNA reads TGTGCCAGCAGTTGGCTGGGGGGCGATGATGAGCAGTTCTTC. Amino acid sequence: CASSWLGGDDEQFF.

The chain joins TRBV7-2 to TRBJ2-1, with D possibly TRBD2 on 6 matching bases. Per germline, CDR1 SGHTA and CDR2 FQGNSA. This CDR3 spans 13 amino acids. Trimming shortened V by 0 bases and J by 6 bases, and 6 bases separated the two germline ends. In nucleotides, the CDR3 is TGTGCCAGCAGCTTAGCGGGGGGCAATGAGCAGTTCTTC. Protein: CASSLAGGNEQFF.

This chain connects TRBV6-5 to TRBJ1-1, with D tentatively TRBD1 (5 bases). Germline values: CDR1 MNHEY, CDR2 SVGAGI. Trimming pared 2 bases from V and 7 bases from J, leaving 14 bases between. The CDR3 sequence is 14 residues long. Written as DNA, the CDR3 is TGTGCCAGCAGTTACCTTGCCATCCAGGGTGAAGCTTTCTTT. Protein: CASSYLAIQGEAFF.